The rows below give T cell receptor beta chains drawn from one sample of a study of T cell responses to AZD1222 COVID-19 vaccine. TCRdb keeps only in-frame clones here, not all; method: immunoSEQ multiplex PCR. Of approximately 150,000 clones in the sample, about 90% were seen once. The starting material was peripheral blood, obtained on day 0 of AZD1222 vaccination. Receptors originate from an adult in good health. The CDR3 runs from the conserved cysteine through the conserved F or W.

TRBV5-1	TRBJ1-6	CASSLAGARYNSPLHF
TRBV25-1	TRBJ1-4	CASGNRELNEKLFF
TRBV27	TRBJ1-1	CASSPGRNTEAFF
TRBV9	TRBJ1-1	CASSDGTAMNTEAFF
TRBV7-9	TRBJ2-3	CASSLPGLTDTQYF
TRBV18	TRBJ2-7	CASSPHQAVDHEQYF
TRBV19	TRBJ2-5	CASSLLGVGETQYF
TRBV7-2	TRBJ1-3	CASSLSGGASGNTIYF
TRBV5-5	TRBJ2-7	CASSLAGAESYYEQYF
TRBV30	TRBJ2-1	CAWSVHYGYNEQFF
TRBV20-1	TRBJ2-3	CSASGTAPPQYF
TRBV19	TRBJ1-6	CASRLAGSESSPLHF
TRBV7-2	TRBJ1-3	CASSPPSGNTIYF
TRBV12-3/TRBV12-4	TRBJ1-1	CASSLPPRAEAFF
TRBV7-2	TRBJ2-7	CASSFSYEQYF
TRBV5-1	TRBJ2-7	CASSTGQEAYEQYF
TRBV6-5	TRBJ1-1	CASSYGGYTEAFF
TRBV6-8	TRBJ2-1	CASSSLGDLAGGPNEQFF
TRBV6-6	TRBJ1-1	CASSRTENTEAFF
TRBV4-2	TRBJ2-1	CASSQVPQMYGVEDLLDEQFF
TRBV29-1	TRBJ1-2	CSVERSPRGGYGYTF
TRBV29-1	TRBJ1-1	CSVVGRGDTEAFF
TRBV2	TRBJ2-7	CASSGLAGPNYEQYF
TRBV15	TRBJ1-1	CATSRTEKMNTEAFF
TRBV28	TRBJ1-3	CASGPLGGSSGNTIYF
TRBV10-3	TRBJ2-7	CAITPEQVPSYEQYF
TRBV5-1	TRBJ1-1	CASSLAGGLNTEAFF
TRBV30	TRBJ2-7	CAWIPHRSVRTTYEQYF
TRBV11-2	TRBJ2-7	CASSLENSGEQYF
TRBV27	TRBJ2-1	CASSPGLTYNEQFF
TRBV3-1/TRBV3-2	TRBJ2-2	CASSPDGSGGSWELFF
TRBV7-3	TRBJ1-1	CASSLESNTEAFF
TRBV5-1	TRBJ2-3	CASNDYTDTQYF
TRBV30	TRBJ1-5	CAWSPRTGLQPQHF
TRBV19	TRBJ1-2	CASSAGTGLDGYTF
TRBV7-2	TRBJ1-2	CASSLASPIVGYTF
TRBV28	TRBJ1-2	CASSRVTDSYGYTF
TRBV6-2/TRBV6-3	TRBJ2-7	CASSLRDRSSYEQYF
TRBV4-1	TRBJ1-5	CASSPRPLGNQPQHF
TRBV7-8	TRBJ1-1	CASSRTVNTEAFF
TRBV20-1	TRBJ1-2	CSASGSLLGGYTF
TRBV7-2	TRBJ2-2	CASSALADTGELFF
TRBV15	TRBJ2-7	CATSRGPRSSYEQYF
TRBV5-1	TRBJ2-7	CASSSPGQGAGEQYF
TRBV24-1	TRBJ1-2	CATSDPGTGDGYTF
TRBV28	TRBJ1-6	CASSPGRYNSPLHF
TRBV28	TRBJ2-7	CASAGLVPYEQYF
TRBV15	TRBJ2-2	CATSTTGELFF
TRBV5-6	TRBJ1-4	CASSSLRQRGLATNEKLFF
TRBV13	TRBJ1-1	CASSLGTGGPNTEAFF
TRBV30	TRBJ1-1	CAWSGVEEAFF
TRBV6-4	TRBJ1-2	CASSDHQDEGNYGYTF
TRBV12-3/TRBV12-4	TRBJ1-2	CASGGANYGYTF
TRBV6-1	TRBJ2-2	CASSEVGLAMNTGELFF
TRBV7-2	TRBJ1-6	CASSLGRGGVGSPLHF
TRBV2	TRBJ1-6	CASSGGTYNSPLHF
TRBV30	TRBJ2-6	CASPGVGRGLSGANVLTF
TRBV4-2	TRBJ2-7	CASSQDHNSGREQYF
TRBV2	TRBJ1-2	CASVRDINGYTF